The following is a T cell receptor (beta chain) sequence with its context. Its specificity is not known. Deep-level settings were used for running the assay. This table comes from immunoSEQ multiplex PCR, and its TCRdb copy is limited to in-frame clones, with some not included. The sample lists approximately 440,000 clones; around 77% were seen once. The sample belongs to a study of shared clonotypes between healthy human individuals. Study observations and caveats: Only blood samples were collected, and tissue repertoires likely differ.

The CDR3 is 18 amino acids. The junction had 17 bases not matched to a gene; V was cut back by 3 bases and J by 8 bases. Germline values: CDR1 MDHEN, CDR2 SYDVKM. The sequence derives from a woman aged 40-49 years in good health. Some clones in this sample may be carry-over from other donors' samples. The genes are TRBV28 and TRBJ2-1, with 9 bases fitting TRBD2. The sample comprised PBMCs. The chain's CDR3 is CASSLGVGLAYLSDEQFF. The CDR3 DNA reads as TGTGCCAGCAGTTTGGGAGTAGGACTAGCGTATTTATCCGATGAGCAGTTCTTC.